The clone carrying this T cell receptor beta chain showed up many times. Each patient came to thyroid surgery without any prior treatment (of any kind). The entry originates in a study of metastatic and nonmetastatic thyroid tumors. Study details: Repertoire data that came from the blood and tumor or nodule tissue of malignant and benign thyroid patients were compared.

Study processing details: Across clinicopathological groups, CDR3 differences served as the basis for building a distant-metastasis classifier for papillary thyroid cancer. TCRdb re-clonotyped the PCR reads through MiXCR. It is TCRdb's table, rather than the study itself, that gives the V and J calls and clone size. Among under 20,000 clones listed, over 15% were seen once. The sample was blood. The clonotype was recovered from a male donor with papillary thyroid cancer or a benign thyroid nodule (not recorded which). Some clones in this sample may be carry-over from other donors' samples.

The chain's CDR3 is CASSLWGRVNTEAFF. The DNA of the CDR3 is TGTGCCAGTAGTTTGTGGGGCCGAGTGAACACTGAAGCTTTCTTT. The gene calls are TRBV19 and TRBJ1-1, with a weak D call TRBD1 (5 bases). Germline V gives CDR1 LNHDA, CDR2 SQIVND (reference sequence). Trimming took off 5 bases at V and 0 bases at J, with 13 bases between the two ends. This CDR3 region has 15 residues.